The 3 T cell receptor beta chains in this list originate from one sample, sequenced in a study of type 1 regulatory T cells. In TCRdb, the reads were re-called with MiXCR into one record per CDR3 protein. Among some 90,000 distinct CDR3 sequences listed, 25% to 40% were seen once. Sequencing was done on a sample of CD4+ T cells, either the whole sample or a sorted fraction (not recorded which). The source is a human donor in good health.

The V call is TRBV7-2, the J call TRBJ2-3; no firm D call. Trimming took 1 base from V and 1 from J, leaving 9 bases between them. This CDR3 comprises 15 residues. CDR1 and CDR2 (germline): SGHTA, FQGNSA. The CDR3 is CASSLGQGRTDTQYF. The CDR3 DNA sequence: TGTGCCAGCAGCTTAGGACAAGGCCGCACAGATACGCAGTATTTT. The full variable domain, its missing parts supplied by reference TRBV7-2 and TRBJ2-3, is GAGVSQSPSNKVTEKGKDVELRCDPISGHTALYWYRQSLGQGLEFLIYFQGNSAPDKSGLPSDRFSAERTGGSVSTLTIQRTQQEDSAVYLCASSLGQGRTDTQYFGPGTRLTVL.

This clonotype has more than one count but fewer than ten. This chain uses TRBV7-2 with TRBJ2-7; the match to TRBD2 covers 15 bases. The ends lost 1 base at V and 4 bases at J; junction bases unmatched: 2. The CDR3 is made up of 16 amino acids. Germline CDR1 is SGHTA and CDR2 is FQGNSA. The CDR3 nucleotides read TGTGCCAGCAGCTTAGACGGGACTAGCGGGAGGTACGAGCAGTACTTC. This gives the protein CASSLDGTSGRYEQYF.

This clonotype was seen a few times. The chain joins TRBV5-5 to TRBJ2-3, with 11 positions matching TRBD2. The trim removed 4 bases at V and 10 bases at J, leaving 11 bases unmatched. This CDR3 has 15 residues. Germline V gene lookup returns CDR1 SGHKS and CDR2 YYEKEE (reference sequence). The chain's CDR3 is CASSQTSGATRAQYF. CDR3 in DNA: TGTGCCAGCAGCCAGACTAGCGGGGCCACGCGGGCGCAGTATTTT.